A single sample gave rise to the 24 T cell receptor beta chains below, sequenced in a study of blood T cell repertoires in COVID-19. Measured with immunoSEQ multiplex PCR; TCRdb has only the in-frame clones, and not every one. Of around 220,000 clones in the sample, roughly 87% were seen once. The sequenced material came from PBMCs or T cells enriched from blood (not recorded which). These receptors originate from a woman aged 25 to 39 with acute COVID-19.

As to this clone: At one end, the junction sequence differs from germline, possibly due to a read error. The CDR3 DNA is TGCGCCAGCAGCCAACTGGGATGGGACACTCCACTCTTT. It yields the protein CASSQLGWDTPLF. V and J are TRBV4-1 and TRBJ1-1; a weak D match, TRBD1 (6 bases). Germline lookup yields CDR1 MGHRA and CDR2 YSYEKL. The CDR3 covers 13 residues.

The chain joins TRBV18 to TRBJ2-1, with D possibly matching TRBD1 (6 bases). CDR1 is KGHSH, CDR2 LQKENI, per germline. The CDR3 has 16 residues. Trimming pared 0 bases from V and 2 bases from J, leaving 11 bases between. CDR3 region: CASSPPGTSPYNEQFF. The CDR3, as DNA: TGTGCCAGCTCACCACCCGGGACATCCCCCTACAATGAGCAGTTCTTC.

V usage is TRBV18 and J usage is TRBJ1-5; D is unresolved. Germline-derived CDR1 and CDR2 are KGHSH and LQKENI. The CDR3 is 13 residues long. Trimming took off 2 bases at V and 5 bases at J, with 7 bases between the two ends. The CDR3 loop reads CASSPGEDQPQHF. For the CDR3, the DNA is TGTGCCAGCTCACCAGGGGAGGATCAGCCCCAGCATTTT.

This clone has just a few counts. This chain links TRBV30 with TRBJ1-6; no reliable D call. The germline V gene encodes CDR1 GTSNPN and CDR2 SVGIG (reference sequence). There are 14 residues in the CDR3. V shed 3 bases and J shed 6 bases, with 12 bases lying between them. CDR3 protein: CAWRAREFNSPLHF. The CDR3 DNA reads TGTGCCTGGAGAGCTCGGGAATTTAATTCACCCCTCCACTTT.

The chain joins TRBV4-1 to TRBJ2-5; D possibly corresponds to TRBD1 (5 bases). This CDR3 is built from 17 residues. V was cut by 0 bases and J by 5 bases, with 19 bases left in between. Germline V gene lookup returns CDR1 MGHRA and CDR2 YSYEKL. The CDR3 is CASSQDPLGPRWETQYF. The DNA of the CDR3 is TGCGCCAGCAGCCAAGATCCCCTGGGGCCGCGTTGGGAGACCCAGTACTTC.

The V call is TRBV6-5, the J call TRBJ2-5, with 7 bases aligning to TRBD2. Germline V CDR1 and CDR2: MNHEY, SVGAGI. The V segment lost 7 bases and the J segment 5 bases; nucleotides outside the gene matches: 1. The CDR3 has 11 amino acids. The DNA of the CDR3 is TGTGCCAGCATCGGGGGGGAGACCCAGTACTTC. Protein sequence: CASIGGETQYF.

In nucleotides, the CDR3 is TGTGCCAGTAGTATCCACCCTGGGCCGCTACCGAGAAACAATGAGCAGTTCTTC. Protein sequence: CASSIHPGPLPRNNEQFF. The genes are TRBV19 and TRBJ2-1; D is ambiguous. V was clipped by 3 bases and J by 5 bases, with 23 bases between them. This CDR3 contains 18 residues. Germline lookup yields CDR1 LNHDA and CDR2 SQIVND (reference sequence).

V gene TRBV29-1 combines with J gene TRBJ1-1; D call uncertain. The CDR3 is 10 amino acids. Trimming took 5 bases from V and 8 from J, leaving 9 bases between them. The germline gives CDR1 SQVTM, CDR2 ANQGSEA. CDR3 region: CSVRQVEAFF. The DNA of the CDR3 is TGCAGCGTTCGGCAGGTCGAAGCTTTCTTT.

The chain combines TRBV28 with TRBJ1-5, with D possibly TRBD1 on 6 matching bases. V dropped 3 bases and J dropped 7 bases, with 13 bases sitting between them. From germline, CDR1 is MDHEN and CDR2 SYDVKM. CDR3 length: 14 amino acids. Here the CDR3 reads CASSLGGGSQPQHF. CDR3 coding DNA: TGTGCCAGCAGTTTGGGGGGGGGCTCGCAGCCCCAGCATTTT.

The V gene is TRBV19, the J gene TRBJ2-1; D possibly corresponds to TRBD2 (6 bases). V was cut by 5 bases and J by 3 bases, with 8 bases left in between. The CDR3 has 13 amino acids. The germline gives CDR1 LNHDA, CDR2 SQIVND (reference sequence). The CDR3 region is CASSQDYYNEQFF. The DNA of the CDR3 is TGTGCCAGTAGTCAGGACTACTACAATGAGCAGTTCTTC.

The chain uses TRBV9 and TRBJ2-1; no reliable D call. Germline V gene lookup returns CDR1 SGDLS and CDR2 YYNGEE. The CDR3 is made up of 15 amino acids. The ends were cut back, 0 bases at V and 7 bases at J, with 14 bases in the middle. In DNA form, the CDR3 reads TGTGCCAGCAGCGTAGGGAGCTTTTCCCAGAATGAGCAGTTCTTC. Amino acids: CASSVGSFSQNEQFF. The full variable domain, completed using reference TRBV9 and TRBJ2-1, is DSGVTQTPKHLITATGQRVTLRCSPRSGDLSVYWYQQSLDQGLQFLIQYYNGEERAKGNILERFSAQQFPDLHSELNLSSLELGDSALYFCASSVGSFSQNEQFFGPGTRLTVL.

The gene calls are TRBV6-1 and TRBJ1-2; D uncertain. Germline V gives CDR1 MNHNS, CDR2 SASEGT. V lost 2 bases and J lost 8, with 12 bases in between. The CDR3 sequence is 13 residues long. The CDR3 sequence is CASSESQQRGYTF. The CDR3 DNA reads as TGTGCCAGCAGTGAATCACAACAGAGAGGCTACACCTTC.

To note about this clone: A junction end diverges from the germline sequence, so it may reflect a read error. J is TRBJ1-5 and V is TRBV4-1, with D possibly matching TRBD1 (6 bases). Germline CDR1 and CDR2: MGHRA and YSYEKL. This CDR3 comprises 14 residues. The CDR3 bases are TGCGCCAGCAGCGAAGAGGGACACAATCAGCCCCAGCATTTT. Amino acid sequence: CASSEEGHNQPQHF.

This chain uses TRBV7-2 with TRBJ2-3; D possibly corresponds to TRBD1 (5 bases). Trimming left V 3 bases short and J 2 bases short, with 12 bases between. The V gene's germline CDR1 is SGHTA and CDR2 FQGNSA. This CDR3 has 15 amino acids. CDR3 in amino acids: CASSFSRTITDTQYF. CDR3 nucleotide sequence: TGTGCCAGCAGCTTCTCACGGACAATCACAGATACGCAGTATTTT.

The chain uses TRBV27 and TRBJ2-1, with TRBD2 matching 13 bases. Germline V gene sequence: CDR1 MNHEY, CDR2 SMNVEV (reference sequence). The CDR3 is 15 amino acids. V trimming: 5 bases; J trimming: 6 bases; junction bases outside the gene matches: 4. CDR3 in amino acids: CASSQGLAGVNEQFF. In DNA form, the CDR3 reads TGTGCCAGCAGTCAAGGACTAGCGGGGGTCAATGAGCAGTTCTTC.

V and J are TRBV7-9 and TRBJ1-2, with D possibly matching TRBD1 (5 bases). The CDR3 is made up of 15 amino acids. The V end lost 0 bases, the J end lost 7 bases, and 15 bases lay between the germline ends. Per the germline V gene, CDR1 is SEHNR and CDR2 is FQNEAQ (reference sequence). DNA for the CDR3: TGTGCCAGCAGCTTAGCGACAGCCTTCTGTTGTGGCTACACCTTC. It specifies CASSLATAFCCGYTF.

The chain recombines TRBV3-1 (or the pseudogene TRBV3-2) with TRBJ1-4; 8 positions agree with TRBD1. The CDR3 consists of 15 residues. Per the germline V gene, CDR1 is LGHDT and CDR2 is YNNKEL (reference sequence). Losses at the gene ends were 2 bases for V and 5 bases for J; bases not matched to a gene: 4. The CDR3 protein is CASSQHTGGNEKLFF. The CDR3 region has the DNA TGTGCCAGCAGCCAACATACAGGGGGGAATGAAAAACTGTTTTTT.

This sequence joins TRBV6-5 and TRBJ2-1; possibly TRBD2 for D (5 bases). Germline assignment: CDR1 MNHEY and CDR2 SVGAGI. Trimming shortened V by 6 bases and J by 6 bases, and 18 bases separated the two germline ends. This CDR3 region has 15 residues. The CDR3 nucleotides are TGTGCCAGCAGACAACTAGTCGGACCGCTCAATGAGCAGTTCTTC. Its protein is CASRQLVGPLNEQFF.

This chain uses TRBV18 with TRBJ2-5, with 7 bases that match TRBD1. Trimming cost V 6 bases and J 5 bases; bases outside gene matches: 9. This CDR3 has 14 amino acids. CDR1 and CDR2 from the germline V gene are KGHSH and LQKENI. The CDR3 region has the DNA TGTGCCAGCTCGCCGACAGGGTCGGGTGAGACCCAGTACTTC. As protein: CASSPTGSGETQYF.

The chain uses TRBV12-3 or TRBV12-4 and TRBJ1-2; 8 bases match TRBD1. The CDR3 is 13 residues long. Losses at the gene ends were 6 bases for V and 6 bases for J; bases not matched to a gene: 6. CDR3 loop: CASSAPGGDGYTF. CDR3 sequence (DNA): TGTGCCAGCAGCGCCCCAGGGGGCGATGGCTACACCTTC.

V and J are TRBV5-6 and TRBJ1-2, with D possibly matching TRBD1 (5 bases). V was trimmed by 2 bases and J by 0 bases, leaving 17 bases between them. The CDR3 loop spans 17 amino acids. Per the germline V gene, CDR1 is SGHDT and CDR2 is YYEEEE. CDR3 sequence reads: CASSFPRLATANYGYTF. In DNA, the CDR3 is TGTGCCAGCAGCTTTCCGAGGTTGGCGACAGCTAACTATGGCTACACCTTC.

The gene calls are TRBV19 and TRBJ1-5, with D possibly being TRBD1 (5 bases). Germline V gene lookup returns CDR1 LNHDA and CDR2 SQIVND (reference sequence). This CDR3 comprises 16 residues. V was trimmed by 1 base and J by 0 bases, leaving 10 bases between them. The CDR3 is CASSIVPGYSNQPQHF. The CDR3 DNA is TGTGCCAGTAGTATAGTGCCAGGGTATAGCAATCAGCCCCAGCATTTT.

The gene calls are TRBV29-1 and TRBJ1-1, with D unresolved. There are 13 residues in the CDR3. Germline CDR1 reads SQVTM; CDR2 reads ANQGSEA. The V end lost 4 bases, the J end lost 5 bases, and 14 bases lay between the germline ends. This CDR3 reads CSVAPGLGTEAFF. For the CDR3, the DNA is TGCAGCGTTGCTCCAGGACTAGGGACTGAAGCTTTCTTT.

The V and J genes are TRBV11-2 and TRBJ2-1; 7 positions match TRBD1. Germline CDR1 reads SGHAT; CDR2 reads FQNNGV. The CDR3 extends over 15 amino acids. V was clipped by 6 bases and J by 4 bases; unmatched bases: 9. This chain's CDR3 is CASRASGTAYNEQFF. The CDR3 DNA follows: TGTGCCAGCAGAGCCTCTGGGACAGCATACAATGAGCAGTTCTTC. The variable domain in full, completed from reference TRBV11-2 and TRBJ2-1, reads EAGVAQSPRYKIIEKRQSVAFWCNPISGHATLYWYQQILGQGPKLLIQFQNNGVVDDSQLPKDRFSAERLKGVDSTLKIQPAKLEDSAVYLCASRASGTAYNEQFFGPGTRLTVL.